This record looks at one TCR beta chain sequence and its context. The CDR3 covers 17 residues. In germline, CDR1 is SEHNR, CDR2 FQNEAQ (reference sequence). The V gene end was trimmed by 5 bases and the J gene end by 1 base; junction bases not matched to a gene: 10. This entry comes from a study of blood T cell repertoires in COVID-19. About the research overall: Sources were T cells, B-cell-depleted T cells, or PBMCs; the material itself was cDNA or gDNA.

Profiling relied on immunoSEQ multiplex PCR, and the TCRdb table lists in-frame clones only, not all of them. The sample lists roughly 170,000 clones; 80% to 90% were seen once. The V gene is TRBV7-9, the J gene TRBJ2-2; TRBD2 agrees at 7 bases. Sequenced sample: PBMCs or T cells enriched from blood (not recorded which). The sequence derives from a woman between 45 and 60 years old in a cohort exposed to, infected with or recovered from COVID-19 (not recorded which). DNA of the CDR3: TGTGCCAGCAGCCTAACGCTAACGGGAGGGAACACCGGGGAGCTGTTTTTT. It codes for CASSLTLTGGNTGELFF.